Listed here are 24 T cell receptor beta chains from one sample, sequenced in a study of Ad26.COV2.S vaccination and SARS-CoV-2 variants. Assay: immunoSEQ multiplex PCR; the TCRdb copy retains only in-frame clones and omits some. The table has roughly 700,000 clones, 80% to 90% seen once. Documented treatment: 19 received Ad26.COV2.S at low or high dose, single or two shots; 5 received placebo; per-sample allocation not given. It was on day 63 after the first vaccine or placebo injection that samples were taken. Sequences were derived from peripheral blood, sampled in a trial of Ad26.COV2.S vaccine versus placebo. Every receptor here comes from a person aged 18 to 65 who received the Ad26.COV2.S COVID-19 vaccine or a placebo.

The chain couples TRBV5-4 to TRBJ1-6; D is perhaps TRBD1 (5 bases). CDR1 and CDR2 from the germline V gene are SGHNT and YYREEE (reference sequence). Deletions cut 1 base from V and 5 bases from J, with 7 bases between. The CDR3 consists of 14 residues. In nucleotides, the CDR3 is TGTGCCAGCAGCTTGTGGGGGAATAATTCACCCCTCCACTTT. Translating gives CASSLWGNNSPLHF.

The chain carries TRBV27 and TRBJ1-6; possibly TRBD1 for D (6 bases). V was clipped by 4 bases and J by 11 bases, with 15 bases between them. Germline values: CDR1 MNHEY, CDR2 SMNVEV (reference sequence). This CDR3 contains 14 residues. For the CDR3, the DNA is TGTGCCAGCAGTTGGGGGGGGCTCGGAGCACCCCTCCACTTT. Its translation: CASSWGGLGAPLHF.

The V gene is TRBV7-2, the J gene TRBJ1-1; 7 nucleotides line up with TRBD1. This CDR3 is built from 14 residues. V lost 4 bases to trimming and J lost 4 bases; unmatched junction nucleotides: 6. Germline-derived CDR1 and CDR2 are SGHTA and FQGNSA. The CDR3 nucleotides read TGTGCCAGCAGCTCCAGGGGGGGAGGCACTGAAGCTTTCTTT. Translated: CASSSRGGGTEAFF. The complete variable domain, with remaining parts taken from reference TRBV7-2 and TRBJ1-1, reads GAGVSQSPSNKVTEKGKDVELRCDPISGHTALYWYRQSLGQGLEFLIYFQGNSAPDKSGLPSDRFSAERTGGSVSTLTIQRTQQEDSAVYLCASSSRGGGTEAFFGQGTRLTVV.

The CDR3 loop is CASSRLTGAVEKLFF. The CDR3 DNA sequence: TGTGCCAGCAGCCGGTTAACAGGGGCGGTTGAAAAACTGTTTTTT. The chain uses TRBV7-6 and TRBJ1-4; 7 nucleotides match TRBD1. V shed 5 bases and J 7 bases; nucleotides not matched to a gene: 10. The CDR3 has 15 residues. Germline V gene data show CDR1 as SGHVS and CDR2 as FNYEAQ.

The CDR3 coding sequence is TGCGCCAGCAGCCAAGAGGAGCGGGGGGGCCCAGAGCAGTTCTTC. Protein product: CASSQEERGGPEQFF. This rearrangement joins TRBV4-1 to TRBJ2-1; 10 bases are shared with TRBD2. The V segment lost 0 bases and the J segment 10 bases; nucleotides outside the gene matches: 6. CDR3 length: 15 residues. Per germline, CDR1 MGHRA and CDR2 YSYEKL.

The genes are TRBV19 and TRBJ1-2; 11 bases agree with TRBD1. The germline V gene encodes CDR1 LNHDA and CDR2 SQIVND (reference sequence). Trimming took 3 bases from V and 5 from J; bases not matched to a gene: 2. The CDR3 runs to 14 residues. For the CDR3, the DNA is TGTGCCAGTAGTATGGACAGGGGGCCTTATGGCTACACCTTC. Its translation: CASSMDRGPYGYTF. The full variable domain, its missing parts supplied by reference TRBV19 and TRBJ1-2, is DGGITQSPKYLFRKEGQNVTLSCEQNLNHDAMYWYRQDPGQGLRLIYYSQIVNDFQKGDIAEGYSVSREKKESFPLTVTSAQKNPTAFYLCASSMDRGPYGYTFGSGTRLTVV.

The chain is built from TRBV6-5 and TRBJ2-4, with D possibly matching TRBD2 (6 bases). Trimming left V 2 bases short and J 9 bases short, with 20 bases between. The CDR3 has 16 amino acids. Germline CDR1 is MNHEY and CDR2 is SVGAGI. CDR3 amino acids: CASSYAPGAVYGIQYF. In DNA form, the CDR3 reads TGTGCCAGCAGTTACGCGCCGGGAGCTGTTTATGGCATTCAGTACTTC.

This chain connects TRBV10-3 to TRBJ2-7; 10 bases map to TRBD1. From germline, CDR1 is ENHRY and CDR2 SYGVKD. The CDR3 runs 13 residues. V trimming: 6 bases; J trimming: 6 bases; junction bases outside the gene matches: 5. This chain's CDR3 is CAIRTGTGVEQYF. The CDR3 nucleotides read TGTGCCATCAGGACCGGGACAGGGGTCGAGCAGTACTTC.

The J gene is TRBJ1-4, the V gene TRBV5-5; no firm D call. Trimming took 0 bases from V and 2 from J, leaving 5 bases between them. The CDR3 totals 14 residues. The germline V gene has CDR1 SGHKS and CDR2 YYEKEE (reference sequence). The CDR3 DNA reads as TGTGCCAGCAGCTTGGTGGGCACTAATGAAAAACTGTTTTTT. Encoded protein: CASSLVGTNEKLFF.

This clone was observed once. The chain links TRBV7-2 to TRBJ2-3; 7 bases map to TRBD1. The germline V gene has CDR1 SGHTA and CDR2 FQGNSA. The CDR3 runs 14 residues. Losses at the gene ends were 5 bases for V and 1 base for J; bases not matched to a gene: 3. CDR3: CASSRDRGTDTQYF. DNA of the CDR3: TGTGCCAGCAGCAGGGACAGAGGCACAGATACGCAGTATTTT.

This clone appeared a single time. The rearrangement joins TRBV19 to TRBJ2-3, with 13 bases fitting TRBD2. Germline lookup yields CDR1 LNHDA and CDR2 SQIVND (reference sequence). Trimming took 5 bases from V and 5 from J; bases not matched to a gene: 10. This CDR3 contains 17 residues. This CDR3 reads CASSRTSGGPRGDTQYF. The CDR3 DNA reads as TGTGCCAGTAGTCGGACTAGCGGGGGTCCTCGAGGAGATACGCAGTATTTT.

Only one count was recorded for this clone. This rearrangement joins TRBV7-2 to TRBJ2-2, with D possibly being TRBD2 (6 bases). The germline CDR1 and CDR2 sequences are SGHTA and FQGNSA. The ends were cut back, 7 bases at V and 2 bases at J, with 14 bases in the middle. CDR3 length equals 15 residues. As DNA, the CDR3 is TGTGCCAGCAACGCGGGACTGGCCAACACCGGGGAGCTGTTTTTT. As protein: CASNAGLANTGELFF.

V and J are TRBV29-1 and TRBJ1-2; 9 bases line up with TRBD1. Per germline, CDR1 SQVTM and CDR2 ANQGSEA. V shed 6 bases, J shed 4 bases, and the junction held 15 bases outside the gene matches. The CDR3 has 16 residues. The CDR3, as DNA: TGCAGCGTGGCGGGACAGGGATCCATCGGGGCCTATGGCTACACCTTC. This codes for CSVAGQGSIGAYGYTF.

This chain joins TRBV10-3 and TRBJ1-2; 10 bases line up with TRBD1. Germline loops: CDR1 ENHRY, CDR2 SYGVKD. The CDR3 has 14 residues. The J segment lost 3 bases and the V segment lost 6 bases, leaving 4 bases of the junction unmatched. CDR3 bases: TGTGCCATCAGAGGGACAGGGGAGCACTATGGCTACACCTTC. The encoded protein is CAIRGTGEHYGYTF.

The chain is built from TRBV7-6 and TRBJ2-5, with 11 bases aligning to TRBD2. After removal of 6 bases from V and 4 bases from J, the junction contained 7 bases not matched to a gene. CDR3 length equals 15 residues. Germline assignment: CDR1 SGHVS and CDR2 FNYEAQ. This chain's CDR3 is CASRIAGGPGETQYF. The CDR3 nucleotides read TGTGCCAGCAGGATAGCGGGGGGGCCGGGAGAGACCCAGTACTTC.

The rearrangement links TRBV12-3 or TRBV12-4 to TRBJ2-7; maybe TRBD2 (5 bases). This CDR3 region has 11 residues. The V end lost 8 bases, the J end lost 6 bases, and 11 bases lay between the germline ends. The CDR3 DNA is TGTGCCAGCCTCTCGGGGAGCGAGCAGTACTTC. Protein sequence: CASLSGSEQYF.

The J gene is TRBJ1-5, the V gene TRBV27; 9 positions agree with TRBD1. V lost 5 bases to trimming and J lost 1 base; unmatched junction nucleotides: 12. This CDR3 is built from 18 residues. Germline V CDR1 and CDR2: MNHEY, SMNVEV (reference sequence). CDR3 DNA: TGTGCCAGCAGTCCCCTTACAACAGGGGGCGGGAGCAATCAGCCCCAGCATTTT. Its protein product is CASSPLTTGGGSNQPQHF.

On this clone: Other DNA sequences in this specimen translate into the identical CDR3. The rearrangement joins TRBV18 to TRBJ1-1; tentative D call: TRBD1 (5 bases). The CDR3 is 13 residues long. The V gene's germline CDR1 is KGHSH and CDR2 LQKENI. V was pared by 3 bases and J by 5 bases, with 10 bases between. DNA of the CDR3: TGTGCCAGCTCACCCCAGGGTTGGACTGAAGCTTTCTTT. It codes for CASSPQGWTEAFF.

The V call is TRBV19, the J call TRBJ1-1, with TRBD1 identical over 8 bases. The germline CDR1 and CDR2 sequences are LNHDA and SQIVND (reference sequence). The CDR3 consists of 16 residues. The CDR3 DNA reads as TGTGCGTGTGCGTCGGGACAGGCGATGGGTATCGCTGAAGCTTTCTTT. As protein: CACASGQAMGIAEAFF.

CDR3 sequence (DNA): TGTGCCAGCAGTTTTGCCGCAGGGGTTAGAACTGAAGCTTTCTTT. Its translation is CASSFAAGVRTEAFF. The chain has TRBV6-2 or TRBV6-3 and TRBJ1-1; D perhaps matches TRBD1 (6 bases). This CDR3 has 15 residues. V gave up 4 bases and J gave up 5 bases, with 17 bases separating them. Germline V gene data show CDR1 as MNHEY and CDR2 as SVGEGT.

The chain uses TRBV7-3 and TRBJ1-5; 8 nucleotides line up with TRBD1. The length of the CDR3 is 15 residues. V shed 3 bases, J shed 2 bases, and the junction held 3 bases outside the gene matches. Looked up from germline, CDR1 is SGHTA and CDR2 is FQGTGA. The CDR3, as DNA: TGTGCCAGCAGCTTCCCGACAGGGGGCAATCAGCCCCAGCATTTT. It yields the protein CASSFPTGGNQPQHF.

The chain couples TRBV24-1 to TRBJ2-5; a weak D match, TRBD1 (5 bases). The germline V gene encodes CDR1 KGHDR and CDR2 SFDVKD. V lost 4 bases and J 5 bases, leaving 13 bases between the germline ends. CDR3 length: 14 residues. The DNA of the CDR3 is TGTGCCACCAGTGACACACGACAGACGGAGACCCAGTACTTC. Encoded protein: CATSDTRQTETQYF.

V and J are TRBV5-1 and TRBJ2-7, with 8 bases matching TRBD2. CDR1 and CDR2 (germline): SGHRS, YFSETQ. The CDR3 spans 15 residues. Germline trimming cut 0 bases from V and 2 bases from J; bases unmatched to any gene: 4. CDR3 DNA sequence: TGCGCCAGCAGCTTGGCAGGGACTAGTCCCTACGAGCAGTACTTC. It codes for CASSLAGTSPYEQYF.

CDR3 amino acids: CASSHGDTEAFF. The CDR3, as DNA: TGTGCCAGCAGCCATGGGGACACTGAAGCTTTCTTT. The genes are TRBV3-1 (or the pseudogene TRBV3-2) and TRBJ1-1; no firm D call. Germline V gives CDR1 LGHDT, CDR2 YNNKEL (reference sequence). The CDR3 spans 12 residues. Deletions cut 3 bases from V and 3 bases from J, with 5 bases between.